A single T cell receptor beta chain is shown here with its context. Its specificity is not known. The sample is drawn from a study of cytomegalovirus exposure and HLA in healthy donors. As for the study in general: Findings of an earlier analysis included under 140 million unique TCR beta sequences from 190 million or so T cells. There were 70 million to 95 million unique TCRs (from HLA-typed donors) in an early data release.

This PCR relied on a set of 60 Vbeta primers and 13 Jbeta primers. The assay was immunoSEQ multiplex PCR, and TCRdb's table has in-frame clones only and misses some. Here the sample spans about 120,000 clones, around three quarters being singletons. The junction had 5 bases not matched to a gene; V was cut back by 3 bases and J by 8 bases. CDR1 GTSNPN and CDR2 SVGIG come from the germline V gene (reference sequence). This CDR3 comprises 13 residues. Whole-study results and caveats: When analyzed later, a missense DCLRE1C variant was found to be linked to TCR beta V- and J-gene trimming. In presence/absence analyses, roughly uniform sequencing depth across donors was assumed.

Sequenced material: PBMCs. The J gene is TRBJ1-2, the V gene TRBV30; 11 bases line up with TRBD1. The source is a woman aged 25 to 39 in good health and CMV-seronegative. CDR3 nucleotides: TGTGCCTGGAGCGGACAGGGGGCGCTAGGCTACACCTTC. It encodes CAWSGQGALGYTF.